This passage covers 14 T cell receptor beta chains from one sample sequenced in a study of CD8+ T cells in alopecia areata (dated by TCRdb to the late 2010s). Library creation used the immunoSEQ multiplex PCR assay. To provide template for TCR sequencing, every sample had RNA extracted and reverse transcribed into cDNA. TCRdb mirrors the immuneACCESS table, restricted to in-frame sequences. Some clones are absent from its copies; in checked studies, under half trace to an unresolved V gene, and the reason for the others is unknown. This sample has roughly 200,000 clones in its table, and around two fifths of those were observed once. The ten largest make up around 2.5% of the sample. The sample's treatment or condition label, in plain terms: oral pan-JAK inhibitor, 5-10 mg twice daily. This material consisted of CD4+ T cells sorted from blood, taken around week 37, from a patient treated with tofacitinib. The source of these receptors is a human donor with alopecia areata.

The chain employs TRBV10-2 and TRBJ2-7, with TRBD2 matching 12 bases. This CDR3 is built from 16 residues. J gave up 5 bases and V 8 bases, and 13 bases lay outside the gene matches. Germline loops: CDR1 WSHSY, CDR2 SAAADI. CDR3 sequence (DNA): TGCGCCAGCGGTGGGACTAGCGGGTCAGGGCTCCACGAGCAGTACTTC. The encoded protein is CASGGTSGSGLHEQYF.

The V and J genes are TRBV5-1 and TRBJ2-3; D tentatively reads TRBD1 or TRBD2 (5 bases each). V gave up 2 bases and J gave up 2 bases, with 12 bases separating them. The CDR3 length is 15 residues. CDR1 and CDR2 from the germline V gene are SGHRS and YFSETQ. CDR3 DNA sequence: TGCGCCAGCAGCTTCCGGGGCCTCGCCACAGATACGCAGTATTTT. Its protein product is CASSFRGLATDTQYF.

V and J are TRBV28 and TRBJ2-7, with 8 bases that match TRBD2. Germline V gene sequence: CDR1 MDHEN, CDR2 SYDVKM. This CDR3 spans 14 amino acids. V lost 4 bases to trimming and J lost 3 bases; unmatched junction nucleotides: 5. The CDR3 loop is CASSSASGYYEQYF. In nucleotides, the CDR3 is TGTGCCAGCAGTTCAGCTAGCGGGTACTACGAGCAGTACTTC.

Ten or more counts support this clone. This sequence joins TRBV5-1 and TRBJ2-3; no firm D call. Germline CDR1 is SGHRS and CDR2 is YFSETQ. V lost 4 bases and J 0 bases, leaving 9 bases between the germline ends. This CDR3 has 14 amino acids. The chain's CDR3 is CASSPSRSTDTQYF. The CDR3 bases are TGCGCCAGCAGCCCCAGCAGAAGCACAGATACGCAGTATTTT.

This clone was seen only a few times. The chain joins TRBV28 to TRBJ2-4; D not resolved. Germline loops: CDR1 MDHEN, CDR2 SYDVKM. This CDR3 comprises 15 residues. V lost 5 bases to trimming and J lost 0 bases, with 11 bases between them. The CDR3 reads CASSPPQLAKNIQYF. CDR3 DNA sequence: TGTGCCAGCAGTCCTCCTCAGCTAGCCAAAAACATTCAGTACTTC.

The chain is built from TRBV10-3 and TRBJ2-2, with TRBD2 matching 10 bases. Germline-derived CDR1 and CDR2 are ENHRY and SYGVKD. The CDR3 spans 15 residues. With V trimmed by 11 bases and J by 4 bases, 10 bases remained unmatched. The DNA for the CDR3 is TGTGCCTTGGGCCTTGGGACTAGCGTCACCGGGGAGCTGTTTTTT. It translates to CALGLGTSVTGELFF.

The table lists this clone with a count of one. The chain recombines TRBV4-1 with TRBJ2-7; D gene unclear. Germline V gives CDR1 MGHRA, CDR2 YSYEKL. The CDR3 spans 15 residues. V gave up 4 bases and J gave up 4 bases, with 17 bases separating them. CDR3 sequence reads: CASSPIGLKAYEQYF. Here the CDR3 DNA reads TGCGCCAGCAGCCCCATTGGGCTGAAGGCTTACGAGCAGTACTTC.

The CDR3, as DNA: TGCGCCAGCGCCCTACGAGCGGGATGGAATAGTTACGAGCAGTACTTC. Encoded protein: CASALRAGWNSYEQYF. This chain links TRBV4-1 with TRBJ2-7; 7 bases are a match to TRBD2. V trimming: 8 bases; J trimming: 4 bases; junction bases outside the gene matches: 17. CDR3 size: 16 residues. Germline V gene lookup returns CDR1 MGHRA and CDR2 YSYEKL.

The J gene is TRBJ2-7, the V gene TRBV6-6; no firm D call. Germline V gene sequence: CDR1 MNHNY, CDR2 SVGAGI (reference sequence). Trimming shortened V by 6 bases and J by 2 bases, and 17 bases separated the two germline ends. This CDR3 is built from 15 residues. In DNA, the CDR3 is TGTGCCAGCAGGGCGGTTGGGTACTCTACCTACGAGCAGTACTTC. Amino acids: CASRAVGYSTYEQYF.

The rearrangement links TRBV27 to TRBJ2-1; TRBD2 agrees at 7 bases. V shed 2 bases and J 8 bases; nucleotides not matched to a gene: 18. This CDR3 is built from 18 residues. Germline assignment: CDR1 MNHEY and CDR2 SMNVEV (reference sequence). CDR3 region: CASSLIARAGIGNDEQFF. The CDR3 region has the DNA TGTGCCAGCAGTTTAATAGCCCGAGCGGGAATAGGGAACGATGAGCAGTTCTTC.

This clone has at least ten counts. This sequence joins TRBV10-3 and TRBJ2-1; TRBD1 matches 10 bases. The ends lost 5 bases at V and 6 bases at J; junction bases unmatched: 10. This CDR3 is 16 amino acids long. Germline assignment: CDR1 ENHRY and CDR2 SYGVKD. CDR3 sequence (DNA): TGTGCCATCAGTTATGCTGCCGGGACAGGGGCCAATGAGCAGTTCTTC. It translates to CAISYAAGTGANEQFF.

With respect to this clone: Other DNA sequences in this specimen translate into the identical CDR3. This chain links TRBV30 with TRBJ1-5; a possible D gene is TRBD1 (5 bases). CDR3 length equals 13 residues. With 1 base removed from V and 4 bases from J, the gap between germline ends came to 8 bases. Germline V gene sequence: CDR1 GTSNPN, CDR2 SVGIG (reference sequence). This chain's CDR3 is CAWSGGGNQPQHF. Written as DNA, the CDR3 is TGTGCCTGGAGTGGGGGGGGTAATCAGCCCCAGCATTTT.

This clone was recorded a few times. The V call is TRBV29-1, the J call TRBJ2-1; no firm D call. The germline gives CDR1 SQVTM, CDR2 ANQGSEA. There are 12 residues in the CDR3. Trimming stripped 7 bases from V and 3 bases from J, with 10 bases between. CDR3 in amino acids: CSARVDYNEQFF. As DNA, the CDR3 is TGCAGCGCCCGGGTCGACTACAATGAGCAGTTCTTC.

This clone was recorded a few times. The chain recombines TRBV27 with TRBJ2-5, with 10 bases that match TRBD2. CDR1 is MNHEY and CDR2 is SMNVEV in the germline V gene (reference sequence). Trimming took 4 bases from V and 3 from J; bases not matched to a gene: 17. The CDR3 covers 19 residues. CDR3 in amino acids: CASSSGAASGRVGKETQYF. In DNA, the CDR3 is TGTGCCAGCAGTTCGGGAGCGGCTAGCGGGAGAGTTGGTAAAGAGACCCAGTACTTC.